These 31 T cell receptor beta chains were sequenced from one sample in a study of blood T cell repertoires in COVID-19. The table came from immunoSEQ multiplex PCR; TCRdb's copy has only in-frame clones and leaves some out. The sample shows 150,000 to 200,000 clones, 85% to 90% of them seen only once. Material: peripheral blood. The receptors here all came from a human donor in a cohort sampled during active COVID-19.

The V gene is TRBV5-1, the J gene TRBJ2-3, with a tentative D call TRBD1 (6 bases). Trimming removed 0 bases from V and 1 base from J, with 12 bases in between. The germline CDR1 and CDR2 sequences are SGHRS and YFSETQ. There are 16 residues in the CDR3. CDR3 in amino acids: CASSLVPRQGTDTQYF. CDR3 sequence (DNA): TGCGCCAGCAGCTTGGTCCCGAGACAGGGCACAGATACGCAGTATTTT.

The DNA of the CDR3 is TGCGCCAGCGCACTAGCGGGGATCAACACCGGGGAGCTGTTTTTT. Its translation is CASALAGINTGELFF. The rearrangement joins TRBV5-1 to TRBJ2-2; TRBD2 matches at 10 bases. The germline V gene has CDR1 SGHRS and CDR2 YFSETQ. CDR3 length equals 15 residues. Trimming at V came to 7 bases and at J to 2 bases, leaving 5 bases not matched to a gene.

The CDR3 DNA reads as TGCGCCAGCAGCCAAGAACCGACTAGCGGATGGGGCGAGCAGTACTTC. Translation gives CASSQEPTSGWGEQYF. The chain carries TRBV4-1 and TRBJ2-7; 9 positions agree with TRBD2. The length of the CDR3 is 16 residues. The ends lost 0 bases at V and 6 bases at J; junction bases unmatched: 9. Germline CDR1 MGHRA, CDR2 YSYEKL.

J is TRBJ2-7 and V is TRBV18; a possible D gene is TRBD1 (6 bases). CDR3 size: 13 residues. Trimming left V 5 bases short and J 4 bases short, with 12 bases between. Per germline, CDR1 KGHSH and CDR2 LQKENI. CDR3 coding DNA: TGTGCCAGCTCAACCGTACAGGGATACGAGCAGTACTTC. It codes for CASSTVQGYEQYF. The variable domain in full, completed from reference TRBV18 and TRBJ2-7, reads NAGVMQNPRHLVRRRGQEARLRCSPMKGHSHVYWYRQLPEEGLKFMVYLQKENIIDESGMPKERFSAEFPKEGPSILRIQQVVRGDSAAYFCASSTVQGYEQYFGPGTRLTVT.

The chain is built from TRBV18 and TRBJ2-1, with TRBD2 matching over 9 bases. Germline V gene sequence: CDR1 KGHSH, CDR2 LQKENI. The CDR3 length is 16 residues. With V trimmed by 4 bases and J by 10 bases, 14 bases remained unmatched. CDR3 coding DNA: TGTGCCAGCTCACTCCAAGGGGCAGCGGGGGGAGGAGAGCAGTTCTTC. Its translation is CASSLQGAAGGGEQFF.

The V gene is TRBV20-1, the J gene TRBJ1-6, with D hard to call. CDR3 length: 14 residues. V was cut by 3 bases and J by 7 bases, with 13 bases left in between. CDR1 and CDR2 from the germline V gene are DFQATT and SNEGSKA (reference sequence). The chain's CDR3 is CSASEGPRNSPLHF. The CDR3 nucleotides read TGCAGTGCTAGTGAGGGCCCAAGAAATTCACCCCTCCACTTT.

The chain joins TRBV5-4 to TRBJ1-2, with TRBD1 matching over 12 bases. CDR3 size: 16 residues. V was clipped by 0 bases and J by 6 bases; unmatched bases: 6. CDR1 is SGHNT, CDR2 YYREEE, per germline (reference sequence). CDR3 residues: CASSLVGTGGQDGYTF. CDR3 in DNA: TGTGCCAGCAGCTTGGTGGGGACAGGGGGCCAAGATGGCTACACCTTC.

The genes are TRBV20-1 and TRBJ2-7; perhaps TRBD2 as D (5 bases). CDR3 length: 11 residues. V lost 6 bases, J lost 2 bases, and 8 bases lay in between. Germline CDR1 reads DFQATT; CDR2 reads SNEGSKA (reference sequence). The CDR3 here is CSAGSTYEQYF. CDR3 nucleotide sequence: TGCAGTGCAGGGAGCACCTACGAGCAGTACTTC.

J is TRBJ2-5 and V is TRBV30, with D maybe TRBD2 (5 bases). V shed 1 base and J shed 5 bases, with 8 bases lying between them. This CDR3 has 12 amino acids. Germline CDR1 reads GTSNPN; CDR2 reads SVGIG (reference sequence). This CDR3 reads CAWSERKETQYF. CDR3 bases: TGTGCCTGGAGTGAGCGGAAGGAGACCCAGTACTTC. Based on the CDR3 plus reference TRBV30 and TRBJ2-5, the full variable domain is SQTIHQWPATLVQPVGSPLSLECTVEGTSNPNLYWYRQAAGRGLQLLFYSVGIGQISSEVPQNLSASRPQDRQFILSSKKLLLSDSGFYLCAWSERKETQYFGPGTRLLVL.

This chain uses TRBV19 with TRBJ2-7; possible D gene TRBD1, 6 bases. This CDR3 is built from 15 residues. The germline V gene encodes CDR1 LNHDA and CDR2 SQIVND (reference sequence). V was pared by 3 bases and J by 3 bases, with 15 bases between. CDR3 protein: CASSIGGRAGYEQYF. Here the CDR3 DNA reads TGTGCCAGTAGTATTGGGGGCAGGGCAGGCTACGAGCAGTACTTC.

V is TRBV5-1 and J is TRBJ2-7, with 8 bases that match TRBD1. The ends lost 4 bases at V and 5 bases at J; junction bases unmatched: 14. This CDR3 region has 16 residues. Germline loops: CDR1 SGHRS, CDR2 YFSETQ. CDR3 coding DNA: TGCGCCAGCAGCCAATTACCCGGGACAGGCCTCAACGAGCAGTACTTC. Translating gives CASSQLPGTGLNEQYF.

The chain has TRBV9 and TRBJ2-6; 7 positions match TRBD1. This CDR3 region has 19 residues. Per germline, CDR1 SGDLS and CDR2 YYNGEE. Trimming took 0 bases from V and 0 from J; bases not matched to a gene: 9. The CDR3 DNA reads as TGTGCCAGCAGCGTAGAGAATCCGGGACAGATCTCTGGGGCCAACGTCCTGACTTTC. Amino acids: CASSVENPGQISGANVLTF.

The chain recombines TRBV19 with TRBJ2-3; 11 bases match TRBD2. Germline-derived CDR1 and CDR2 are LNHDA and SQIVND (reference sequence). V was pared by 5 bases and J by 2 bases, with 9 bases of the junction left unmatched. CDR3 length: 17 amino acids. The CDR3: CASSLLGSGRVTDTQYF. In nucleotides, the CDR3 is TGTGCCAGTAGTCTTCTGGGTAGCGGGAGGGTCACAGATACGCAGTATTTT.

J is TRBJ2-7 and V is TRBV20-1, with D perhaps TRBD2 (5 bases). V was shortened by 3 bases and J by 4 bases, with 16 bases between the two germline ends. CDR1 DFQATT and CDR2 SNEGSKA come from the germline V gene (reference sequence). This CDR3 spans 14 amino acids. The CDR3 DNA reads TGCAGTGCTAGTTGGTCAGGTCGCGGGTACGAGCAGTACTTC. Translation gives CSASWSGRGYEQYF.

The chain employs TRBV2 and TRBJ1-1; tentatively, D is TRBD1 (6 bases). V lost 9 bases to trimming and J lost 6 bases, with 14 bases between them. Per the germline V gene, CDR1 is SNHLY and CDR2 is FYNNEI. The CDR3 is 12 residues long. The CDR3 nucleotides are TGTGCCAGTAACAGGGAAGGCGCTGAAGCTTTCTTT. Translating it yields CASNREGAEAFF.

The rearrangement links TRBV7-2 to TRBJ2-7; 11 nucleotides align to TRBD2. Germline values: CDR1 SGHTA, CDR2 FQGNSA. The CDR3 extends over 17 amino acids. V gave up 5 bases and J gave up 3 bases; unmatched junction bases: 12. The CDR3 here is CASSPGAGLAGGYEQYF. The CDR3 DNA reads TGTGCCAGCAGCCCAGGCGCGGGGCTAGCGGGGGGCTACGAGCAGTACTTC.

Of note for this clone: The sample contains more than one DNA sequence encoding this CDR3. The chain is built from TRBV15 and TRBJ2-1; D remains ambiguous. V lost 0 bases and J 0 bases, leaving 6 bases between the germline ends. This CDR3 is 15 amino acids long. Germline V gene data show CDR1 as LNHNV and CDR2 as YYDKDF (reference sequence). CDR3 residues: CATSRDRGSYNEQFF. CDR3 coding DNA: TGTGCCACCAGCAGAGACAGAGGCTCCTACAATGAGCAGTTCTTC.

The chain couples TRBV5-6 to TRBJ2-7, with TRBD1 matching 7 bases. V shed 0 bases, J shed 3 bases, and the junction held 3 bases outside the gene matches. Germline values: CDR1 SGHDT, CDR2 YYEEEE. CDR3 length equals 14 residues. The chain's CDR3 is CASSLGDSRYEQYF. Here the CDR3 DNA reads TGTGCCAGCAGCTTGGGGGACAGCCGCTACGAGCAGTACTTC.

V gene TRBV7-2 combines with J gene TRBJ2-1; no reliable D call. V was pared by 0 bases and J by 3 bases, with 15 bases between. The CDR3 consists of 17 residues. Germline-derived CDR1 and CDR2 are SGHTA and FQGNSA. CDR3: CASSLAGVPRVYNEQFF. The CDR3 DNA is TGTGCCAGCAGCTTAGCAGGAGTACCCCGAGTCTACAATGAGCAGTTCTTC.

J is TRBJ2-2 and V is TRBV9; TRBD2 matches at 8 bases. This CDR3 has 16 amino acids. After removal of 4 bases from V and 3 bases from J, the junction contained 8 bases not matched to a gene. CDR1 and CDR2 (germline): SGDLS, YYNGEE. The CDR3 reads CASSPRTSSYTGELFF. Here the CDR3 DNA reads TGTGCCAGCAGCCCCCGGACTAGCAGCTACACCGGGGAGCTGTTTTTT.

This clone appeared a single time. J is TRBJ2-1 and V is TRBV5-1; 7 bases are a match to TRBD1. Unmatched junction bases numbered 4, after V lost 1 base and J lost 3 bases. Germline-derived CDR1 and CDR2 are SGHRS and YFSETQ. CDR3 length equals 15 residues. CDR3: CASSLTGEGYNEQFF. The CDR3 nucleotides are TGCGCCAGCAGCTTGACAGGGGAAGGCTACAATGAGCAGTTCTTC.

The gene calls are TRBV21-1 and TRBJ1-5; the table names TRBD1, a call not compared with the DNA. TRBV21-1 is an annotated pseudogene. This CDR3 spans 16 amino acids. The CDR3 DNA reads TGTGCCAGCAGCAAAGAGGGCCAGGGGGCTCATCAGCCCCAGCATTTT. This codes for CASSKEGQGAHQPQHF.

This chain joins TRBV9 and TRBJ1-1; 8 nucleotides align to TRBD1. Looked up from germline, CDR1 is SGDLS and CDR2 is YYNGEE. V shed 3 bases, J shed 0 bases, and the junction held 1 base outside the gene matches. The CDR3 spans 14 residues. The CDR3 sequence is CASSETGVNTEAFF. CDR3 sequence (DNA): TGTGCCAGCAGCGAGACAGGGGTGAACACTGAAGCTTTCTTT.

The CDR3 coding sequence is TGCGCCAGCAGCATGACACCGGGAAACACTGAAGCTTTCTTT. Amino acid sequence: CASSMTPGNTEAFF. The J gene is TRBJ1-1, the V gene TRBV5-1, with no clear D. This CDR3 has 14 residues. Germline assignment: CDR1 SGHRS and CDR2 YFSETQ. V lost 4 bases, J lost 2 bases, and 12 bases lay in between.

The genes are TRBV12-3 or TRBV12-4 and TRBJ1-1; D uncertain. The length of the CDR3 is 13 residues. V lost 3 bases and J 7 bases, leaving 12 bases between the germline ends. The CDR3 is CASSLVLNYEAFF. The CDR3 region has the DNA TGTGCCAGCAGTTTGGTGTTAAACTATGAAGCTTTCTTT.

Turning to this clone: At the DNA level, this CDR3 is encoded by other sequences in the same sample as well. The CDR3 protein is CAWSRQGNTEAFF. CDR3 bases: TGTGCCTGGAGTAGACAGGGGAACACTGAAGCTTTCTTT. The chain combines TRBV30 with TRBJ1-1; 7 bases align to TRBD1. Germline values: CDR1 GTSNPN, CDR2 SVGIG (reference sequence). V trimming: 2 bases; J trimming: 1 base; junction bases outside the gene matches: 1. The CDR3 has 13 residues.

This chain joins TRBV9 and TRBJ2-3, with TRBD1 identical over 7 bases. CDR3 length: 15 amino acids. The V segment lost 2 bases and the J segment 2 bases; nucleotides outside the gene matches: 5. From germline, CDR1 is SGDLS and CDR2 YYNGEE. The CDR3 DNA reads TGTGCCAGCAGCGTTTGGGGACAGACCACAGATACGCAGTATTTT. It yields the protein CASSVWGQTTDTQYF.

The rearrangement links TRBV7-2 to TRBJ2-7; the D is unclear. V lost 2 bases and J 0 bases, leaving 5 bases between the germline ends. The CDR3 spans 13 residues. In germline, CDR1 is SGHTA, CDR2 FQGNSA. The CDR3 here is CASSLHTSYEQYF. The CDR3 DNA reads TGTGCCAGCAGCTTACACACCTCCTACGAGCAGTACTTC.

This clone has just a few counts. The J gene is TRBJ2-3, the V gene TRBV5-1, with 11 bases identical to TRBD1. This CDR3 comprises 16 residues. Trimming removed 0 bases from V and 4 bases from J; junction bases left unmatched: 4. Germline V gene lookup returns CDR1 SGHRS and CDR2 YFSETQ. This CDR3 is CASSLARTGGADTQYF. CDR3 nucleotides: TGCGCCAGCAGCTTGGCTCGGACAGGGGGCGCAGATACGCAGTATTTT.

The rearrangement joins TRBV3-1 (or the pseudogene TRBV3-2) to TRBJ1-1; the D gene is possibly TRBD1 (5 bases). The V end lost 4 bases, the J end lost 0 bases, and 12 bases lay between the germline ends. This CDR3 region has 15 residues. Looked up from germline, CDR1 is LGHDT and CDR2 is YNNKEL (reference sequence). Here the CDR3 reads CASSLTGFMNTEAFF. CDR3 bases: TGTGCCAGCAGCCTAACAGGATTCATGAACACTGAAGCTTTCTTT.

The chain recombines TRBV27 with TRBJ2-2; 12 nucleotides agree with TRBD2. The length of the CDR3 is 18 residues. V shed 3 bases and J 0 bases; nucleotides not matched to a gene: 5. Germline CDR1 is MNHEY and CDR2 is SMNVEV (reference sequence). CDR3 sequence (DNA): TGTGCCAGCAGTTTCTTGACTAGCGGGAGTACGAACACCGGGGAGCTGTTTTTT. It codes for CASSFLTSGSTNTGELFF.